A single T cell receptor (beta chain) is shown here with its context. The target antigen is unknown. This entry comes from a study of siplizumab effects on memory and regulatory T cells. The study, taken as a whole, reports: Proliferating siplizumab-culture Treg suppressive function went unconfirmed.

Trimming pared 3 bases from V and 8 bases from J, leaving 14 bases between. The CDR3 covers 14 residues. Germline CDR1 is SGHDN and CDR2 is FVKESK. The assay was immunoSEQ multiplex PCR, and TCRdb's table has in-frame clones only and misses some. The table lists over 95,000 clones, about 94% of them singletons. The clonotype originates from a human donor in good health. The chain joins TRBV14 to TRBJ2-1; D remains ambiguous. The sample comprised non-Treg CD4+ T cells sorted from blood. This CDR3 is CASSHPVSRDEQFF. CDR3 DNA: TGTGCCAGCAGCCACCCCGTGAGTCGGGATGAGCAGTTCTTC.